This is a list of T cell receptor beta chains from one sample in a study of OX40 agonist ivuxolimab in advanced cancers. Measured with immunoSEQ multiplex PCR; TCRdb has only the in-frame clones, and not every one. The sample carries 72,000 or so clones, roughly 84% recorded once. The source material was CD4+ or CD8+ T cells sorted from blood, sampled in a trial of the OX40 agonist ivuxolimab. Receptors originate from an adult with an advanced solid tumor such as melanoma, head and neck, liver or kidney cancer. Each CDR3 is given with its conserved first and last residue. A D gene is named only where the DNA matches it firmly. Some rows have no size entry. The others give once, few or many, or a class for an expanded clone.

v_call: TRBV6-7; d_call: .; clone_size: .; j_call: TRBJ1-2; cdr3_nt: TGTGCCAGCAGACACTATGGCTACACCTTC; cdr3_aa: CASRHYGYTF
v_call: TRBV6-1; d_call: TRBD1; clone_size: .; j_call: TRBJ1-1; cdr3_nt: TGTGCCAGCACCGAGAAGGGGGCAGTCACTGAAGCTTTCTTT; cdr3_aa: CASTEKGAVTEAFF
v_call: TRBV5-1; d_call: .; clone_size: .; j_call: TRBJ2-1; cdr3_nt: TGCGCCAGCAGCTTAGGAGACTCGGGACTCCATGAGCAGTTCTTC; cdr3_aa: CASSLGDSGLHEQFF
v_call: TRBV16; d_call: .; clone_size: .; j_call: TRBJ2-3; cdr3_nt: TGTGCCAGCAGCCCCCTCCGTGGTCTAGCGCAGGGCCAGGATACGCAGTATTTT; cdr3_aa: CASSPLRGLAQGQDTQYF
v_call: TRBV2; d_call: .; clone_size: few; j_call: TRBJ1-1; cdr3_nt: TGTGCCAGCAGTGTAACAGCGAACACTGAAGCTTTCTTT; cdr3_aa: CASSVTANTEAFF
v_call: TRBV27; d_call: .; clone_size: .; j_call: TRBJ2-2; cdr3_nt: TGTGCCAGCAGTTTAGTACGTGGCGGGGAGCTGTTTTTT; cdr3_aa: CASSLVRGGELFF
v_call: TRBV2; d_call: TRBD2; clone_size: .; j_call: TRBJ2-4; cdr3_nt: TGTGCCAGCAGGGGACTAAACAAAAACATTCAGTACTTC; cdr3_aa: CASRGLNKNIQYF
v_call: TRBV7-9; d_call: TRBD1; clone_size: .; j_call: TRBJ2-3; cdr3_nt: TGTGCCAGCAGCCTATGGCTGACAGGGGTATCAGATACGCAGTATTTT; cdr3_aa: CASSLWLTGVSDTQYF
v_call: TRBV7-9; d_call: TRBD1; clone_size: .; j_call: TRBJ1-4; cdr3_nt: TGTGCCAGCAGCGGAAACTCGGACAGGGGGACTAATGAAAAACTGTTTTTT; cdr3_aa: CASSGNSDRGTNEKLFF
v_call: TRBV29-1; d_call: .; clone_size: .; j_call: TRBJ2-6; cdr3_nt: TGCAGCGTTGGGAGCTCTGGGGCCAACGTCCTGACTTTC; cdr3_aa: CSVGSSGANVLTF
v_call: TRBV9; d_call: .; clone_size: once; j_call: TRBJ2-2; cdr3_nt: TGTGCCAGCAGCGTAAGTTTGGAGACCGGGGAGCTGTTTTTT; cdr3_aa: CASSVSLETGELFF
v_call: TRBV5-6; d_call: .; clone_size: once; j_call: TRBJ2-5; cdr3_nt: TGTGCCAGCAGCTTGGAAGGGTGGAGGCCGGAGACCCAGTACTTC; cdr3_aa: CASSLEGWRPETQYF
v_call: TRBV7-6; d_call: TRBD2; clone_size: .; j_call: TRBJ2-7; cdr3_nt: TGTGCCAGCAGCTTAGGGACTAGCGGGAGTATGGGGGAGCAGTACTTC; cdr3_aa: CASSLGTSGSMGEQYF
v_call: TRBV7-2; d_call: TRBD1; clone_size: .; j_call: TRBJ2-7; cdr3_nt: TGTGCCAGCAGCTTAGTGGGGACAGGGGTAGGAGAGCAGTACTTC; cdr3_aa: CASSLVGTGVGEQYF
v_call: TRBV10-2; d_call: TRBD1; clone_size: .; j_call: TRBJ2-2; cdr3_nt: TGCGCCAGCAGGGGACAGGCGAACACCGGGGAGCTGTTTTTT; cdr3_aa: CASRGQANTGELFF
v_call: TRBV7-3; d_call: TRBD2; clone_size: once; j_call: TRBJ2-1; cdr3_nt: TGTGCCAGCAGGCGAGGTGGGACTAATCACAATGAGCAGTTCTTC; cdr3_aa: CASRRGGTNHNEQFF
v_call: TRBV7-2; d_call: .; clone_size: .; j_call: TRBJ2-5; cdr3_nt: TGTGCCAGCTCGAACCCGTACCAAGAGACCCAGTACTTC; cdr3_aa: CASSNPYQETQYF
v_call: TRBV7-9; d_call: TRBD2; clone_size: .; j_call: TRBJ2-2; cdr3_nt: TGTGCCAGCAGCTTAGGAGCGGGAGGTTCAACTCAGGTCGGGGAGCTGTTTTTT; cdr3_aa: CASSLGAGGSTQVGELFF
v_call: TRBV5-1; d_call: TRBD2; clone_size: once; j_call: TRBJ2-3; cdr3_nt: TGCGCCAGCAGCGATCAAAGGCGAGGACTAGCAGATACGCAGTATTTT; cdr3_aa: CASSDQRRGLADTQYF
v_call: TRBV5-4; d_call: .; clone_size: .; j_call: TRBJ2-7; cdr3_nt: TGTGCCAGCAGCTTTCAGGTTGGGAACGAGCAGTACTTC; cdr3_aa: CASSFQVGNEQYF
v_call: TRBV6-5; d_call: TRBD1; clone_size: few; j_call: TRBJ1-2; cdr3_nt: TGTGCCAGCAGAAGTCCCGGGACAGCATATCGGTACACCTTC; cdr3_aa: CASRSPGTAYRYTF
v_call: TRBV5-1; d_call: .; clone_size: once; j_call: TRBJ2-7; cdr3_nt: TGCGCCAGCGCGGAACAGGTGACCTCCTACGAGCAGTACTTC; cdr3_aa: CASAEQVTSYEQYF
v_call: TRBV5-1; d_call: TRBD2; clone_size: once; j_call: TRBJ2-6; cdr3_nt: TGCGCCAGCAGTGCCCCCACTAGCGGGAGTGCTGGGGCCAACGTCCTGACTTTC; cdr3_aa: CASSAPTSGSAGANVLTF
v_call: TRBV6-1; d_call: .; clone_size: .; j_call: TRBJ2-6; cdr3_nt: TGTGCCAGCCCCAGCTCTGGGGCCAACGTCCTGACTTTC; cdr3_aa: CASPSSGANVLTF
v_call: TRBV6-1; d_call: TRBD2; clone_size: .; j_call: TRBJ2-7; cdr3_nt: TGTGCCAGCAGTGTATTTGCCGGGACTAGCGTACAATACGAGCAGTACTTC; cdr3_aa: CASSVFAGTSVQYEQYF
v_call: TRBV7-9; d_call: TRBD2; clone_size: once; j_call: TRBJ2-2; cdr3_nt: TGTGCCAGCAGTCTAGGGATTCCTAGCGGGAGTACCGGGGAGCTGTTTTTT; cdr3_aa: CASSLGIPSGSTGELFF
v_call: TRBV7-6; d_call: .; clone_size: .; j_call: TRBJ2-1; cdr3_nt: TGTGCCAGCAGCTTAGCCCCTTCTAGCAATGAGCAGTTCTTC; cdr3_aa: CASSLAPSSNEQFF
v_call: TRBV5-1; d_call: TRBD2; clone_size: .; j_call: TRBJ2-1; cdr3_nt: TGCGCCAGCAGCTTGGATGTAGCGGGAGGGAATGAGCAGTTCTTC; cdr3_aa: CASSLDVAGGNEQFF
v_call: TRBV4-3; d_call: .; clone_size: .; j_call: TRBJ2-3; cdr3_nt: TGCGCCAGCAGCCAAGATGGTTCGAGGGGCACAGATACGCAGTATTTT; cdr3_aa: CASSQDGSRGTDTQYF
v_call: TRBV15; d_call: TRBD1; clone_size: .; j_call: TRBJ2-1; cdr3_nt: TGTGCCACCAGCAAAGGGGGCTCTTTGTTGACAGGGAATGAGCAGTTCTTC; cdr3_aa: CATSKGGSLLTGNEQFF
v_call: TRBV5-4; d_call: TRBD2; clone_size: .; j_call: TRBJ2-7; cdr3_nt: TGTGCCAGCAGCCCGAGTCGGCGGGAGTTCGAGCAGTACTTC; cdr3_aa: CASSPSRREFEQYF
v_call: TRBV28; d_call: .; clone_size: .; j_call: TRBJ2-5; cdr3_nt: TGTGCCAGCGGGGGCGGAGCGGGTCAAGAGACCCAGTACTTC; cdr3_aa: CASGGGAGQETQYF
v_call: TRBV27; d_call: TRBD2; clone_size: .; j_call: TRBJ2-7; cdr3_nt: TGTGCCAGCAGTGCTAGCGGGAGTTACTCCTACGAGCAGTACTTC; cdr3_aa: CASSASGSYSYEQYF
v_call: TRBV5-8; d_call: .; clone_size: .; j_call: TRBJ2-1; cdr3_nt: TGTGCCAGCAGCTTGGTCGCGGGTCGGGAGTTCTTC; cdr3_aa: CASSLVAGREFF
v_call: TRBV11-2; d_call: TRBD1; clone_size: .; j_call: TRBJ2-1; cdr3_nt: TGTGCCAGCAGGGGACAGGAGATTTTAAGAAATGAGCAGTTCTTC; cdr3_aa: CASRGQEILRNEQFF
v_call: TRBV10-3; d_call: .; clone_size: .; j_call: TRBJ2-5; cdr3_nt: TGTGCCATCAGTGACAGGGAGACCCAGTACTTC; cdr3_aa: CAISDRETQYF
v_call: TRBV11-2; d_call: .; clone_size: .; j_call: TRBJ2-6; cdr3_nt: TGTGCCAGCAGCTTAGATTTCGCAGGCGCCAGCTCTGGGGCCAACGTCCTGACTTTC; cdr3_aa: CASSLDFAGASSGANVLTF
v_call: TRBV6-5; d_call: TRBD1; clone_size: few; j_call: TRBJ2-7; cdr3_nt: TGTGCCAGCAGGCGACAGGGGGGGGAGCAGTACTTC; cdr3_aa: CASRRQGGEQYF
v_call: TRBV7-7; d_call: .; clone_size: .; j_call: TRBJ2-5; cdr3_nt: TGTGCCAGCAGCCCGGGTCGGGAGACCCAGTACTTC; cdr3_aa: CASSPGRETQYF
v_call: TRBV6-1; d_call: TRBD1; clone_size: .; j_call: TRBJ2-2; cdr3_nt: TGTGCCAGCAGTGTTCGGGGACAGGGGTTTGTCACCGGGGAGCTGTTTTTT; cdr3_aa: CASSVRGQGFVTGELFF
v_call: TRBV28; d_call: TRBD2; clone_size: .; j_call: TRBJ2-5; cdr3_nt: TGTGCCAGCAGTAACGGACTAGCGATAAAAAGAGGGGAGACCCAGTACTTC; cdr3_aa: CASSNGLAIKRGETQYF
v_call: TRBV2; d_call: .; clone_size: .; j_call: TRBJ2-7; cdr3_nt: TGTGCCAGCACGGCGGGGATAGGATACGAGCAGTACTTC; cdr3_aa: CASTAGIGYEQYF
v_call: TRBV11-3; d_call: TRBD2; clone_size: once; j_call: TRBJ2-7; cdr3_nt: TGTGCCAGCAGCAAAGCCGCCCAGCGGGGGGTTGGAGAGCAGTACTTC; cdr3_aa: CASSKAAQRGVGEQYF
v_call: TRBV19; d_call: .; clone_size: .; j_call: TRBJ2-6; cdr3_nt: TGTGCCAGTAGTTCCGGGCCCTGGGCCAACGTCCTGACTTTC; cdr3_aa: CASSSGPWANVLTF
v_call: TRBV5-6; d_call: .; clone_size: once; j_call: TRBJ1-2; cdr3_nt: TGTGCCAGCAGCTCGGACGGCAGGGGCTACACCTTC; cdr3_aa: CASSSDGRGYTF
v_call: TRBV5-4; d_call: .; clone_size: .; j_call: TRBJ2-1; cdr3_nt: TGTGCCAGCAGCTTAGGGGGGGCTATCAATGAGCAGTTCTTC; cdr3_aa: CASSLGGAINEQFF
v_call: TRBV7-2; d_call: .; clone_size: .; j_call: TRBJ1-2; cdr3_nt: TGTGCCAGCAGCTTGATTAACTATGGCTACACCTTC; cdr3_aa: CASSLINYGYTF
v_call: TRBV27; d_call: .; clone_size: few; j_call: TRBJ2-3; cdr3_nt: TGTGCCAGCAGTTGGGGTAGGGGGGGAGTTAGCACAGATACGCAGTATTTT; cdr3_aa: CASSWGRGGVSTDTQYF
v_call: TRBV27; d_call: .; clone_size: .; j_call: TRBJ1-1; cdr3_nt: TGTGCCAGCAGCCCAAATATGGGGTCAACTGAAGCTTTCTTT; cdr3_aa: CASSPNMGSTEAFF
v_call: TRBV2; d_call: .; clone_size: .; j_call: TRBJ1-4; cdr3_nt: TGTGCCAGCACTGAGGGCACGAATGAAAAACTGTTTTTT; cdr3_aa: CASTEGTNEKLFF
v_call: TRBV9; d_call: .; clone_size: .; j_call: TRBJ2-1; cdr3_nt: TGTGCCAGCAGCCCCGGAACAGGAGGGGGTAAGGGTGAGCAGTTCTTC; cdr3_aa: CASSPGTGGGKGEQFF
v_call: TRBV5-4; d_call: .; clone_size: .; j_call: TRBJ1-4; cdr3_nt: TGTGCCAGCAGCTTGGCAGGAACTAATGAAAAACTGTTTTTT; cdr3_aa: CASSLAGTNEKLFF
v_call: TRBV5-8; d_call: TRBD1; clone_size: few; j_call: TRBJ1-2; cdr3_nt: TGTGCCAGCAGCTTGGAGACAGGGGTTGGCTACACCTTC; cdr3_aa: CASSLETGVGYTF
v_call: TRBV18; d_call: TRBD1; clone_size: .; j_call: TRBJ2-5; cdr3_nt: TGTGCCAGCTCACCGGGACAGGTCCGGGGAGAGACCCAGTACTTC; cdr3_aa: CASSPGQVRGETQYF
v_call: TRBV29-1; d_call: TRBD2; clone_size: .; j_call: TRBJ2-1; cdr3_nt: TGCAGCGCCCTACTTGGGATAGCGGGCTACAATGAGCAGTTCTTC; cdr3_aa: CSALLGIAGYNEQFF